A selection of T cell receptor beta chains follows, all from one sample in a study of shared clonotypes between healthy human individuals. Clones were read by immunoSEQ multiplex PCR, and TCRdb kept only the in-frame ones, dropping some. The data show under 1 million clones, with about 97% seen just once and around 0.21% held by the top ten. Sequencing was done on a sample of naive CD8+ T cells sorted from blood. All receptors derive from a young man in good health. The CDR3 runs from the conserved cysteine through the conserved F or W. A D gene is named only where the DNA matches it firmly. Size tells how often a clone was seen (once, few, many) or the class of an expanded clone, and some rows leave it out.

TRBJ1-1	.	TRBV19	.	TGTGCCAGTAGCCAACAGGGGAACACTGAAGCTTTCTTT	CASSQQGNTEAFF
TRBJ2-2	.	TRBV11-2	.	TGTGCCAGCAGCTTGCTTTCTCCCGGGGAGCTGTTTTTT	CASSLLSPGELFF
TRBJ2-1	.	TRBV18	.	TGTGCCAGCTCACCACCAAACAGGGTCTCCTACAATGAGCAGTTCTTC	CASSPPNRVSYNEQFF
TRBJ2-5	.	TRBV7-6	.	TGTGCCAGCAGCCCGTTATACGGGGGAGTGGCAGAGGAGACCCAGTACTTC	CASSPLYGGVAEETQYF
TRBJ1-1	.	TRBV10-3	TRBD1	TGTGCCATCCTGGCAGGGGGCACTGAAGCTTTCTTT	CAILAGGTEAFF
TRBJ2-1	.	TRBV7-9	TRBD2	TGTGCCAGCAGCCCACCGGGACTAGCGGGGGGCAATGAGCAGTTCTTC	CASSPPGLAGGNEQFF
TRBJ2-1	.	TRBV30	TRBD2	TGTGCCTGGAACCCGGGGGGGATTCTTACGTTCTTC	CAWNPGGILTFF
TRBJ2-3	.	TRBV5-1	TRBD2	TGCGCCAGCAGCTTGGCCCTAGCGGGAAGCACAGATACGCAGTATTTT	CASSLALAGSTDTQYF
TRBJ2-1	once	TRBV9	TRBD1	TGTGCCAGCAGCGTAGAGGTCGTCGGACAGGGGGCGCGGGATGAGCAGTTCTTC	CASSVEVVGQGARDEQFF
TRBJ2-1	.	TRBV13	.	TGTGCCAGCTCAACCTGGGGAGAGGGGGGCAATGAGCAGTTCTTC	CASSTWGEGGNEQFF
TRBJ1-1	.	TRBV13	.	TGTGCCAGCAGCCCCGGACAGATTGAAGCTTTCTTT	CASSPGQIEAFF
TRBJ2-1	once	TRBV29-1	TRBD2	TGCAGCGTTGGTGGGACTAGCGGGAGTTACAATGAGCAGTTCTTC	CSVGGTSGSYNEQFF
TRBJ2-3	.	TRBV7-9	.	TGTGCCAGCAGCCCCTCGCTAGGCACAGATACGCAGTATTTT	CASSPSLGTDTQYF
TRBJ2-7	.	TRBV27	.	TGTGCCAGCAGTTTAGGAGCCACTTACGAGCAGTACTTC	CASSLGATYEQYF
TRBJ2-7	.	TRBV6-1	TRBD2	TGTGCCAGCAGCGGACTAGCGAATTCCAACGAGCAGTACTTC	CASSGLANSNEQYF
TRBJ2-2	.	TRBV5-1	TRBD2	TGCGCCAGCAGCTCCCGACTAGCGGGAAGGTTCACCGGGGAGCTGTTTTTT	CASSSRLAGRFTGELFF
TRBJ2-7	once	TRBV5-4	.	TGTGCCAGCAGCTTGGTAGGGGGAGGGTCTCCTAACGAGCAGTACTTC	CASSLVGGGSPNEQYF
TRBJ2-1	.	TRBV2	.	TGTGCCAGCAGTGAAGGTGGGAGACCCTCCTACAATGAGCAGTTCTTC	CASSEGGRPSYNEQFF
TRBJ2-3	.	TRBV7-9	.	TGTGCCAGCCATATGCCGGGAGAGGTAGATACGCAGTATTTT	CASHMPGEVDTQYF
TRBJ2-5	.	TRBV7-9	.	TGTGCCAGCAGCTTCCCCCGAAAGGGAGTGGAGACCCAGTACTTC	CASSFPRKGVETQYF
TRBJ1-1	once	TRBV9	.	TGTGCCAGCAGCCCGGGACAAAAAATTGAAGCTTTCTTT	CASSPGQKIEAFF
TRBJ2-7	.	TRBV27	TRBD2	TGTGCCAGCAGTTGGGAGGGGACCACCTACGAGCAGTACTTC	CASSWEGTTYEQYF
TRBJ2-7	.	TRBV5-1	.	TGCGCCAGCAGCTTGGAGCAGGGACACTTCTACGAGCAGTACTTC	CASSLEQGHFYEQYF
TRBJ2-3	.	TRBV27	.	TGTGCCAGCAGTTTACTGGACCCCACAGATACGCAGTATTTT	CASSLLDPTDTQYF
TRBJ2-3	.	TRBV5-6	.	TGTGCCAGCTCTAGGGAATACCCCAGTCAGGATACGCAGTATTTT	CASSREYPSQDTQYF
TRBJ2-7	.	TRBV18	.	TGTGCCAGCTCACCAGGGATCTACGAGCAGTACTTC	CASSPGIYEQYF
TRBJ2-7	.	TRBV7-9	.	TGTGCCAGCAGCTCGGACGTAGGCGAGCAGTACTTC	CASSSDVGEQYF
TRBJ1-2	.	TRBV4-1	TRBD1	TGCGCCAGCAGCCAATCTAATATGGGACAGATCTATGGCTACACCTTC	CASSQSNMGQIYGYTF
TRBJ1-3	.	TRBV29-1	.	TGCAGCGTTGAAACCGTTGGTATCGGCACCATATATTTT	CSVETVGIGTIYF
TRBJ2-7	.	TRBV7-2	.	TGTGCCAGCAGCTCACCTCAGGACTTCGAGCAGTACTTC	CASSSPQDFEQYF
TRBJ2-1	.	TRBV7-8	TRBD2	TGTGCCAGCAGCTCACCTAGCGGGAGTTACTACAATGAGCAGTTCTTC	CASSSPSGSYYNEQFF
TRBJ1-5	.	TRBV25-1	.	TGTGCCAGCAGTGGAGGGTATAGCAATCAGCCCCAGCATTTT	CASSGGYSNQPQHF
TRBJ2-5	once	TRBV7-9	.	TGTGCCAGCAGCAGAGGCCGGGACGTCGAGACCCAGTACTTC	CASSRGRDVETQYF
TRBJ2-7	.	TRBV29-1	.	TGCAGCGCTATGCTGTCTTACAGTGCCTACGAGCAGTACTTC	CSAMLSYSAYEQYF
TRBJ2-7	.	TRBV10-2	TRBD2	TGCGCCAGCAGCGGGGGACTAGCGGGATACTACGAGCAGTACTTC	CASSGGLAGYYEQYF
TRBJ2-7	.	TRBV9	TRBD1	TGTGCCAGCAGCGTAGATGGGACAGAAAACTACGAGCAGTACTTC	CASSVDGTENYEQYF
TRBJ2-1	.	TRBV9	TRBD2	TGTGCCAGCAGCGTAGAAGGGATAGCGGGATTAAGCTCCTACAATGAGCAGTTCTTC	CASSVEGIAGLSSYNEQFF
TRBJ2-1	.	TRBV15	.	TGTGCCACCAGCAGAGCGGTGGGAGAACGCAATGAGCAGTTCTTC	CATSRAVGERNEQFF
TRBJ2-7	.	TRBV10-3	TRBD1	TGTGCCATCAGTGTTACAGGGGTAGGTGGCGAGCAGTACTTC	CAISVTGVGGEQYF
TRBJ2-3	.	TRBV27	.	TGTGCCAGCAGTTGGGGGAGTGGGATCACCACAGATACGCAGTATTTT	CASSWGSGITTDTQYF
TRBJ2-7	once	TRBV7-2	.	TGTGCCAGCAGCTTAGCACAGGCCATATCCTACGAGCAGTACTTC	CASSLAQAISYEQYF